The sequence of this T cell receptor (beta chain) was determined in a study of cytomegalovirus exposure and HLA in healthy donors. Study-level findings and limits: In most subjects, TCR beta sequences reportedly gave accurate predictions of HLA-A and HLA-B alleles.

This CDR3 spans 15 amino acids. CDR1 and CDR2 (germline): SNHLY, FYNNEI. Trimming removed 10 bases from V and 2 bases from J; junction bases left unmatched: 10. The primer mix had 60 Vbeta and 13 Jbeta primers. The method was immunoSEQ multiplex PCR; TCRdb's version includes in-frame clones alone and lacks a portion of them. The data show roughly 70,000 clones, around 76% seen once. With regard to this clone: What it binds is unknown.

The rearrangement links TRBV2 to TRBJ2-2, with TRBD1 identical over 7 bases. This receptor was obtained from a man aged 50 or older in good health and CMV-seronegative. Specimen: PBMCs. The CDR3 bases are TGTGCCACCAAAGCCGGGACAGCTAACACCGGGGAGCTGTTTTTT. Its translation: CATKAGTANTGELFF.